The clone carrying this TCR beta chain was counted at least ten times. TCR beta CDR3 region amplification was performed from RNA transcripts. An initial round of RT-PCR targeting the TCR CDR3 relied on the HTBI primer set. TCRdb fed the multiplex PCR reads into MiXCR, producing one record per CDR3 protein. The sample records fewer than 500,000 distinct CDR3 sequences, approximately 14% being singletons. These data come from a study of T cells in Graves' hyperthyroidism and ophthalmopathy. From germline, CDR1 is SEHNR and CDR2 FQNEAQ (reference sequence). The ends lost 4 bases at V and 6 bases at J; junction bases unmatched: 9. This CDR3 is 15 amino acids long.

The sequence was collected from a woman younger than 45 with Graves' ophthalmopathy. The gene calls are TRBV7-9 and TRBJ1-2; 9 positions agree with TRBD1. Input material: blood. CDR3 sequence: CASSWDRAITDGYTF. CDR3 sequence (DNA): TGTGCCAGCAGCTGGGACAGGGCTATTACGGATGGCTACACCTTC.